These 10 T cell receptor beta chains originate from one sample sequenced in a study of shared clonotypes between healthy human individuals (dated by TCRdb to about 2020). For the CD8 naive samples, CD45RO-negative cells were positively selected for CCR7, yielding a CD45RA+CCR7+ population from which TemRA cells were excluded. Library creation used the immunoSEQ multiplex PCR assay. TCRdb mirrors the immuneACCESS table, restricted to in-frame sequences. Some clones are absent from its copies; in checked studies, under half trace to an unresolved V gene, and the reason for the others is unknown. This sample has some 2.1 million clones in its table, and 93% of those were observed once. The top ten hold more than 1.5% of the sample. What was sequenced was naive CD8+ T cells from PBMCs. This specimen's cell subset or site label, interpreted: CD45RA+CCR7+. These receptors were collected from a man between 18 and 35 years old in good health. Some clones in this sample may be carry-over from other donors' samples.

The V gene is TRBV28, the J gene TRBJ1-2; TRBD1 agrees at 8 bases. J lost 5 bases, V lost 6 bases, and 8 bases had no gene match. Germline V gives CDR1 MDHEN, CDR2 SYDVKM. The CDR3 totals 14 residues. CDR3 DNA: TGTGCCAGCAGCCCTACAGGGGGGTGGTATGGCTACACCTTC. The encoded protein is CASSPTGGWYGYTF.

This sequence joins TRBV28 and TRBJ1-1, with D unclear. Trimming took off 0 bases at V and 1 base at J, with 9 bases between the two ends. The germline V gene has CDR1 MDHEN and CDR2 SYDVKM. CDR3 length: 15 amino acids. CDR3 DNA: TGTGCCAGCAGTTTATGGAAACAGCAGAACACTGAAGCTTTCTTT. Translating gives CASSLWKQQNTEAFF.

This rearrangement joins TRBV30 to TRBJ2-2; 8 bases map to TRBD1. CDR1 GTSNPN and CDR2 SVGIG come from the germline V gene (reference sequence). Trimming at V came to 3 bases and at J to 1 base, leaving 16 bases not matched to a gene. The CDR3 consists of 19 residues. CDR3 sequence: CAWRGGIAGGVRNTGELFF. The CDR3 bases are TGTGCCTGGAGGGGTGGTATCGCAGGGGGCGTCCGGAACACCGGGGAGCTGTTTTTT. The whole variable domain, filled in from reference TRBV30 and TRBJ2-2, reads SQTIHQWPATLVQPVGSPLSLECTVEGTSNPNLYWYRQAAGRGLQLLFYSVGIGQISSEVPQNLSASRPQDRQFILSSKKLLLSDSGFYLCAWRGGIAGGVRNTGELFFGEGSRLTVL.

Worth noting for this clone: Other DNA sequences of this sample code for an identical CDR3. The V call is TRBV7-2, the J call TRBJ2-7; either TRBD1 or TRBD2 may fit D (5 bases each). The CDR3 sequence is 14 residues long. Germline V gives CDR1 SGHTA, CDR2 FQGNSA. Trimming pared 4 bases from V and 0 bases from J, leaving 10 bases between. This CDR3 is CASSSRDGSYEQYF. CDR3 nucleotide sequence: TGTGCCAGCAGCTCGAGGGACGGCTCCTACGAGCAGTACTTC.

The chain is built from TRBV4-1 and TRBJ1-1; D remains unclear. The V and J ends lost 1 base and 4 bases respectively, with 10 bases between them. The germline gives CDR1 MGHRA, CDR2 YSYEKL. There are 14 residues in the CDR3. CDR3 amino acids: CASSQAGYGTEAFF. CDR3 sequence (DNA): TGCGCCAGCAGCCAAGCGGGGTACGGCACTGAAGCTTTCTTT.

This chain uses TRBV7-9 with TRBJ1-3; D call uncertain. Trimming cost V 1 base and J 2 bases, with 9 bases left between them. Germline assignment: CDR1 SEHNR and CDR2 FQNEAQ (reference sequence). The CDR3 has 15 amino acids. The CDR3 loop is CASSLDRETGNTIYF. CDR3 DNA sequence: TGTGCCAGCAGCTTAGACAGAGAAACTGGAAACACCATATATTTT.

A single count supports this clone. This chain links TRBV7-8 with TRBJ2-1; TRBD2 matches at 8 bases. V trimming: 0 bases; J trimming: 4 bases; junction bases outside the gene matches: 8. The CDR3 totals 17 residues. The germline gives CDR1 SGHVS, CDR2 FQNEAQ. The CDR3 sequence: CASSLASGTQIYNEQFF. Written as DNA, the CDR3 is TGTGCCAGCAGCTTAGCTAGCGGGACCCAAATTTACAATGAGCAGTTCTTC. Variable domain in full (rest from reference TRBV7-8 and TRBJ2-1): GAGVSQSPRYKVAKRGQDVALRCDPISGHVSLFWYQQALGQGPEFLTYFQNEAQLDKSGLPSDRFFAERPEGSVSTLKIQRTQQEDSAVYLCASSLASGTQIYNEQFFGPGTRLTVL.

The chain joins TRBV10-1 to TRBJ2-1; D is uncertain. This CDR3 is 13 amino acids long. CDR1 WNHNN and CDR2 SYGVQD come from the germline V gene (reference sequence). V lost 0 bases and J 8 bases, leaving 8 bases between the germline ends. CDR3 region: CASSESGGDEQFF. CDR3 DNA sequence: TGCGCCAGCAGTGAGTCCGGTGGTGATGAGCAGTTCTTC.

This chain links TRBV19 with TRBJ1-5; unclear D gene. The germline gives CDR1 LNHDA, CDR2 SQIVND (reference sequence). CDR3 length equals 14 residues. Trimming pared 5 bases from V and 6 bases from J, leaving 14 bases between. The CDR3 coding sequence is TGTGCCAGTAGTTTCCGAGGAGGTGGTCAGCCCCAGCATTTT. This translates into CASSFRGGGQPQHF.

The CDR3 is CASSLGTSGRSGETQYF. In DNA, the CDR3 is TGTGCCAGCAGCTTAGGGACTAGCGGGAGGTCTGGGGAGACCCAGTACTTC. The chain uses TRBV7-8 and TRBJ2-5, with TRBD2 identical over 14 bases. This CDR3 has 17 residues. Trimming removed 1 base from V and 5 bases from J; junction bases left unmatched: 6. The V gene's germline CDR1 is SGHVS and CDR2 FQNEAQ.